The next 2 T cell receptor beta chains were all read from a single sample in a study of T cells in localized non-small cell lung cancer. The protocol was immunoSEQ multiplex PCR, while the TCRdb copy is restricted to in-frame clones and leaves out a portion. The table lists 64,000 or so clones, about nine tenths of them singletons. The sample here was peripheral blood, taken before any cancer treatment. These receptors came from a woman aged 40 to 75 with stage I lung adenocarcinoma.

The V call is TRBV28, the J call TRBJ2-7; tentatively, D is TRBD1 or TRBD2 (6 bases each). Germline V gene sequence: CDR1 MDHEN, CDR2 SYDVKM. The CDR3 loop spans 16 amino acids. Trimming cost V 6 bases and J 0 bases, with 18 bases left between them. CDR3 loop: CASSPPGGFSSYEQYF. For the CDR3, the DNA is TGTGCCAGCAGCCCCCCCGGGGGCTTCAGCTCCTACGAGCAGTACTTC.

This clone was seen once. The J gene is TRBJ1-5, the V gene TRBV7-8, with D unresolved. The CDR3 is made up of 12 amino acids. Trimming removed 7 bases from V and 4 bases from J, with 8 bases in between. Germline CDR1 is SGHVS and CDR2 is FQNEAQ. CDR3 protein: CASKSPNQPQHF. CDR3 nucleotide sequence: TGTGCCAGCAAAAGCCCGAATCAGCCCCAGCATTTT.